Listed below are T cell receptor beta chains from one sample, sequenced in a study of shared clonotypes between healthy human individuals. Sequencing was performed with immunoSEQ multiplex PCR; in TCRdb, only in-frame clones are kept and a portion is missing. This repertoire shows some 2,000,000 clones, 90% to 96% found once; its top ten account for approximately 0.13%. Sequenced: naive CD4+ T cells sorted from blood. The receptors derive from a man between 18 and 29 years old in good health. Each CDR3 is given with its conserved first and last residue. The D gene is left open where the match is weak. Clone size is stated in some rows and not others, as once, few, many or a class when expanded.

j_gene,abundance,d_gene,v_gene,CDR3aa,CDR3nt
TRBJ2-7,.,.,TRBV5-1,CASSPRDNAPYEQYF,TGCGCCAGCAGCCCCCGGGACAACGCCCCCTACGAGCAGTACTTC
TRBJ1-2,.,.,TRBV2,CASLREGKDGYTF,TGTGCCAGCCTGCGGGAGGGTAAAGATGGCTACACCTTC
TRBJ1-5,.,.,TRBV7-8,CASSQTAQGNQPQHF,TGTGCCAGCAGCCAGACCGCCCAGGGCAATCAGCCCCAGCATTTT
TRBJ1-1,.,.,TRBV10-3,CAISDLNRVSTEAFF,TGTGCCATCAGTGATTTGAACAGGGTTTCCACTGAAGCTTTCTTT
TRBJ2-4,once,TRBD2,TRBV7-2,CASSRLFGGRAESENIQYF,TGTGCCAGCAGCCGCTTATTTGGCGGGAGGGCCGAAAGCGAAAACATTCAGTACTTC
TRBJ2-7,.,.,TRBV21-1,CASGVPGRRAAYEQYF,TGTGCCAGCGGAGTACCGGGACGCCGGGCCGCCTACGAGCAGTACTTC
TRBJ1-2,once,.,TRBV11-2,CASSLDSRVRGYTF,TGTGCCAGCAGCTTAGATAGTAGGGTGCGGGGCTACACCTTC
TRBJ2-7,.,TRBD1,TRBV4-3,CASSQDKGASEQYF,TGCGCCAGCAGCCAAGATAAGGGGGCTAGCGAGCAGTACTTC
TRBJ1-1,.,.,TRBV7-3,CASSLWGATTEAFF,TGTGCCAGCAGCTTATGGGGGGCGACCACTGAAGCTTTCTTT
TRBJ2-2,.,TRBD2,TRBV19,CASSRRLGGEPGELFF,TGTGCCAGTAGTAGAAGACTGGGAGGGGAACCCGGGGAGCTGTTTTTT
TRBJ2-7,.,.,TRBV12-5,CASGLFYEQYF,TGTGCTAGTGGTTTGTTCTACGAGCAGTACTTC
TRBJ2-1,.,.,TRBV6-5,CASSYSLGYNEQFF,TGTGCCAGCAGTTACTCTCTGGGCTACAATGAGCAGTTCTTC
TRBJ1-2,.,TRBD1,TRBV2,CASRDRAYGYTF,TGTGCCAGCAGGGACAGGGCCTATGGCTACACCTTC
TRBJ2-3,.,TRBD2,TRBV7-2,CASSWGLAGSPTDTQYF,TGTGCCAGCAGCTGGGGACTAGCGGGAAGTCCCACAGATACGCAGTATTTT
TRBJ1-2,.,.,TRBV9,CASSVDWDPSGYTF,TGTGCCAGCAGCGTAGATTGGGACCCTTCAGGCTACACCTTC
TRBJ2-3,.,.,TRBV7-2,CASSLDSTDTQYF,TGTGCCAGCAGCTTAGACAGCACAGATACGCAGTATTTT
TRBJ2-2,.,TRBD2,TRBV28,CASSLVGGDHTGELFF,TGTGCCAGCAGTTTGGTGGGAGGGGACCACACCGGGGAGCTGTTTTTT
TRBJ1-6,.,.,TRBV28,CASGIRDIYNSPLHF,TGTGCCAGCGGAATCAGGGATATCTATAATTCACCCCTCCACTTT
TRBJ2-4,.,.,TRBV25-1,CASSEGGLAKNIQYF,TGTGCCAGCAGTGAGGGGGGGCTCGCCAAAAACATTCAGTACTTC
TRBJ2-1,.,TRBD2,TRBV6-5,CASMVAGFSYNEQFF,TGTGCCAGCATGGTAGCGGGGTTCTCCTACAATGAGCAGTTCTTC
TRBJ2-5,once,.,TRBV14,CASSKGGTQYF,TGTGCCAGCAGCAAGGGAGGGACCCAGTACTTC
TRBJ1-1,.,.,TRBV11-3,CASSLDEDTEAFF,TGTGCCAGCAGCTTAGATGAGGACACTGAAGCTTTCTTT
TRBJ1-3,.,.,TRBV7-9,CASSSDRSSGNTIYF,TGTGCCAGCAGCTCGGACAGAAGCTCTGGAAACACCATATATTTT
TRBJ2-2,.,.,TRBV6-5,CASSYLNRNTGELFF,TGTGCCAGCAGTTACTTAAATCGGAACACCGGGGAGCTGTTTTTT
TRBJ2-5,.,TRBD2,TRBV7-2,CASSLAGLAGGGETQYF,TGTGCCAGCAGCCTCGCGGGACTAGCGGGAGGAGGAGAGACCCAGTACTTC
TRBJ1-4,.,.,TRBV7-2,CASSLDGGRWEKLFF,TGTGCCAGCAGCTTAGACGGGGGGAGGTGGGAAAAACTGTTTTTT
TRBJ2-3,.,.,TRBV30,CALSPGHPTDTQYF,TGTGCCTTGTCCCCGGGACACCCCACAGATACGCAGTATTTT
TRBJ2-3,.,.,TRBV6-1,CASTARLDTQYF,TGTGCCAGCACTGCCCGTCTAGATACGCAGTATTTT
TRBJ1-4,.,TRBD1,TRBV4-1,CASSHIPTGADEKLFF,TGCGCCAGCAGCCATATCCCGACAGGGGCGGATGAAAAACTGTTTTTT